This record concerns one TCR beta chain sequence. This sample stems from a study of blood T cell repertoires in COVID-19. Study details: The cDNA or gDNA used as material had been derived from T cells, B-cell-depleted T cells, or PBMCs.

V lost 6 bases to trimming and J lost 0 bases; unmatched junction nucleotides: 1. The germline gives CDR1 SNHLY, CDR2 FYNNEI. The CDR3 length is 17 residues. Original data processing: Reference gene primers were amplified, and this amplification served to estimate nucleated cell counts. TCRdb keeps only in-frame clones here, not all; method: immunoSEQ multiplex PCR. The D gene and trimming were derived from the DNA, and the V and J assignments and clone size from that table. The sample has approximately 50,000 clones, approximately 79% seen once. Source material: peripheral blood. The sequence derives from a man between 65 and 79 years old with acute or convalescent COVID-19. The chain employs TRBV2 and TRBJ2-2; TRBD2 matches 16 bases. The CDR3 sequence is CASRGLAGGSNTGELFF. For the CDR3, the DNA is TGTGCCAGCAGGGGACTAGCGGGGGGGTCGAACACCGGGGAGCTGTTTTTT. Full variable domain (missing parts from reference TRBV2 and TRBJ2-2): EPEVTQTPSHQVTQMGQEVILRCVPISNHLYFYWYRQILGQKVEFLVSFYNNEISEKSEIFDDQFSVERPDGSNFTLKIRSTKLEDSAMYFCASRGLAGGSNTGELFFGEGSRLTVL.